These T cell receptor beta chains were read from a single sample in a study of molecular identifiers for immune sequencing clone quantification. One entry per CDR3 protein results from TCRdb running MiXCR on the PCR reads. Of 400,000 to 600,000 distinct CDR3 sequences listed, 20% to 25% are singletons. Material: naive CD8+ T cells from blood, with Jurkat cell RNA spiked in. Source of these receptors: a human donor in good health. Some libraries in this study had Jurkat cell RNA spiked in. Both conserved end residues are part of each CDR3. The D gene is left open where the match is weak. Clone size is shown for a subset of rows, as once, few, many or a class of expanded clone.

. | TRBJ1-2 | TRBV12-3/TRBV12-4 | . | TGTGCCAGCAGTTGGTTGGTTGCAGAAAACTATGGCTACACCTTC | CASSWLVAENYGYTF
. | TRBJ1-1 | TRBV14 | . | TGTGCCAGCAGCCCGGTCCCGATCAGGGTTTCCGACACTGAAGCTTTCTTT | CASSPVPIRVSDTEAFF
. | TRBJ2-7 | TRBV7-9 | . | TGTGCCAGCAGCTCCGTCGCCAGTGAAGTCTACGAGCAGCACTTC | CASSSVASEVYEQHF
. | TRBJ2-1 | TRBV30 | . | TGTGCCTGGAGTCTAGGGCCCAATGGGCAGTTCTTC | CAWSLGPNGQFF
few | TRBJ1-1 | TRBV11-2 | . | TGTGCCAGCAGCTTAGATCTGGGACAGAACACTGAAGCTTTCTTT | CASSLDLGQNTEAFF
few | TRBJ2-6 | TRBV5-6 | . | TGTGCCAGCAGTAGCTTTGGGGTTCTCTCTGGGGCCAACGTCCTGACTTTC | CASSSFGVLSGANVLTF
. | TRBJ2-3 | TRBV4-3 | . | TGCGCCGGCAGCCAACGGACGCCCAGCACAGATACGCAGTATTTT | CAGSQRTPSTDTQYF
. | TRBJ2-6 | TRBV6-2/TRBV6-3 | . | TGTGCCAGCGGTTACAGTGGGGCCAACGTCCTGACTTTC | CASGYSGANVLTF
many | TRBJ1-4 | TRBV7-9 | . | TGTGCCAGCAAGGAGGGGGGAAAGAGAAAACTGTTTTTT | CASKEGGKRKLFF
. | TRBJ2-1 | TRBV29-1 | TRBD1 | TGCAGCGCCGGGACAGCTTACAATGAGCAGTTCTTC | CSAGTAYNEQFF
many | TRBJ2-7 | TRBV5-5 | . | TGTGCCAGCAGCCTTTACGTGGCAGGCCACGAGCAGTACTTC | CASSLYVAGHEQYF
. | TRBJ2-5 | TRBV5-1 | . | TGCGCCAGCCAAGCCGACAGGAGTCAAGAGACCCAGTACTTC | CASQADRSQETQYF
. | TRBJ2-7 | TRBV29-1 | . | TGCAGCGTTGAAGAGAGTGAGGTCGGACTCTACGAGCAGTACTTC | CSVEESEVGLYEQYF
many | TRBJ2-5 | TRBV28 | TRBD1 | TGTGCCAGCAGCGCCCTGGACAGGGCCCGGCAAGAGACCCAGTACTTC | CASSALDRARQETQYF
. | TRBJ2-3 | TRBV20-1 | . | TGCAGTGCTAGAGACTTAACCAGCAGCATAGATACGCAGTATTTT | CSARDLTSSIDTQYF
few | TRBJ2-7 | TRBV30 | TRBD1 | TGTGCCTGGACCCGACAGGGGTTGGGCGAGCAGTACTTC | CAWTRQGLGEQYF
few | TRBJ2-7 | TRBV4-1 | TRBD2 | TGCGCCAGCAGCCAAGATTTAGCGGGAGTTGGAAGCGAGCAGTACTTC | CASSQDLAGVGSEQYF
. | TRBJ2-7 | TRBV10-3 | . | TGTGCCATCAGTGATAGTCTCTCCTACGAGCAGTACTTC | CAISDSLSYEQYF
few | TRBJ2-7 | TRBV12-3/TRBV12-4 | . | TGTGCCAGCAGTTTAGGCCGGGACCACGAGCAGTACTTC | CASSLGRDHEQYF
. | TRBJ2-3 | TRBV19 | . | TGTGCCAGTAGCCCAGACTGGGCAGATACGCAGTATTTT | CASSPDWADTQYF
few | TRBJ2-1 | TRBV9 | . | TGTGCCAGCAGCGTAGCTTTAAGGGGGGGGCCTCCCTACAATGAGCAGTTCTTC | CASSVALRGGPPYNEQFF
many | TRBJ1-1 | TRBV30 | . | TGTGCCTGGAGAGCAGGGTTTAGCACTGAAGCTTTCTTT | CAWRAGFSTEAFF
. | TRBJ2-7 | TRBV6-1 | . | TGTGCCAGCAACCAATGGGTTTACTGCGAGCAGTACTTC | CASNQWVYCEQYF
many | TRBJ1-2 | TRBV25-1 | . | TGTGCCAGCAGTGAATCTTCTAACTATGGCTACACCTTC | CASSESSNYGYTF
many | TRBJ2-6 | TRBV5-5 | . | TGTGCCAGCAGCTTGGTGGGGTCCGGGGCCAACGTCCTGACTTTC | CASSLVGSGANVLTF
many | TRBJ2-1 | TRBV14 | . | TGTGCCAGCAGCCAGTTAAGCTTGAGCTCCTACAATGAGCAGTTCTTC | CASSQLSLSSYNEQFF
many | TRBJ2-7 | TRBV4-3 | TRBD2 | TGCGCCAGCAGCCAAGAAGGGACTAGCGGATACGAGCAGTACTTC | CASSQEGTSGYEQYF
. | TRBJ2-7 | TRBV5-6 | TRBD1 | TGTGCCAGCAGCCCCCAGACAGGGGGTCTCTACGAGCAGTACTTC | CASSPQTGGLYEQYF
. | TRBJ1-6 | TRBV7-9 | . | TGTGCCAGCAGCTTATCTGTAGAATATAATTCACCCCTCCACTTT | CASSLSVEYNSPLHF
. | TRBJ1-1 | TRBV7-6 | TRBD1 | TGTGCCAGCAGCTTACGACAGGGGCGAAACACTGAAGCTTTCTTT | CASSLRQGRNTEAFF
few | TRBJ2-5 | TRBV6-2/TRBV6-3 | . | TGTGCCAGCGCTGACCCAATACTATCTAACATAGAAGAGACCCAGTACTTC | CASADPILSNIEETQYF
. | TRBJ2-1 | TRBV12-3/TRBV12-4 | TRBD2 | TGTGCCAGCAGTTCTCTGATGGGAGGGCCTGGAGAGCAGTTCTTC | CASSSLMGGPGEQFF
. | TRBJ2-2 | TRBV14 | . | TGTGCCAGCAGCCAAGGTCCCGGGGTCACCTCGGGCACCGGGGAGCAGTTTTTT | CASSQGPGVTSGTGEQFF
. | TRBJ1-6 | TRBV9 | . | TGTGCCAGCAGCGTAGGGGCCGAATATAATTCACCCCTCCACTTT | CASSVGAEYNSPLHF
many | TRBJ1-1 | TRBV30 | . | TGTGCCTGGGAATGGGCCACTGAAGCTTTCTTT | CAWEWATEAFF
few | TRBJ2-7 | TRBV7-9 | TRBD1 | TGTGCCAGCAGCCCCCCTCGGGACAGGTCCTACGAGCAGTACTTC | CASSPPRDRSYEQYF
many | TRBJ2-3 | TRBV5-1 | TRBD2 | TGCGCCAGCAGCTTGGAAGCGGGGATCACAGATACGCAGTATTTT | CASSLEAGITDTQYF
many | TRBJ2-7 | TRBV10-3 | . | TGTGCCATCAGAGGGACTTCCTACGAGCAGTACTTC | CAIRGTSYEQYF
many | TRBJ2-2 | TRBV27 | TRBD1 | TGTGCCAGCAGTCCCCGGGACAGGTCGAGCGGGGAGCTGTTTTTT | CASSPRDRSSGELFF
. | TRBJ2-7 | TRBV28 | TRBD1 | TGTGCCAGCAGGCTGGGACAGGGGTCCTACGAGCAGTACTTC | CASRLGQGSYEQYF
many | TRBJ2-3 | TRBV7-2 | TRBD2 | TGTGCCAGCACCCTAATAGCGGGAGGGGTGGCAGATACGCAGTATTTT | CASTLIAGGVADTQYF
many | TRBJ2-7 | TRBV20-1 | . | TGCAGTGCTAGGACTATGTCTGCCTACGAGCAGTACTTC | CSARTMSAYEQYF
. | TRBJ2-7 | TRBV29-1 | TRBD1 | TGCAGCGTATTCCGGGACAGTTCCTACGAGCAGTACTTC | CSVFRDSSYEQYF
few | TRBJ2-5 | TRBV6-2/TRBV6-3 | . | TGTGCCAGCAAAGGACGGGTCGAGACCCAGTACTTC | CASKGRVETQYF
many | TRBJ2-3 | TRBV5-4 | TRBD2 | TGTGCCAGCAGCCCGGGACTAGCGCTTAGCACAGATACGCAGTATTTT | CASSPGLALSTDTQYF
many | TRBJ2-2 | TRBV6-5 | TRBD1 | TGTGCCAGCAGTGTTACAGGGGGCACCGGGGAGCTGTTTTTT | CASSVTGGTGELFF
few | TRBJ2-7 | TRBV20-1 | TRBD1 | TGCAGTGCTACTGCCGGGACAGGGGACCCCTACGAGCAGTACTTC | CSATAGTGDPYEQYF
many | TRBJ2-5 | TRBV10-3 | . | TGTGCCATCATAACAGAGAAAGAGACCCAGTACTTC | CAIITEKETQYF
few | TRBJ1-4 | TRBV4-3 | . | TGCGCCAGCAGCCAAGACCCTCCGGGGGCCGGCGAAAAACTGTTTTTT | CASSQDPPGAGEKLFF
. | TRBJ2-7 | TRBV13 | TRBD1 | TGTGCCAGCAGCCCTCCGGGACAGGGGTCCCACGAGCAGTACTTC | CASSPPGQGSHEQYF
many | TRBJ2-7 | TRBV3-1 | TRBD2 | TGTGCCAGCAGCCCGGGACTATCAGCCTACGAGCAGTACTTC | CASSPGLSAYEQYF